Shown below are 19 T cell receptor beta chains from a single sample sequenced in a study of shared clonotypes between healthy human individuals (dated by TCRdb to 2019 to 2021). The library was generated by the immunoSEQ multiplex PCR assay. TCRdb carries this immuneACCESS record with in-frame sequences only. Its versions omit some clonotypes, under half of them owing to an unresolved V gene in the studies checked, with the rest unexplained. The sample includes fewer than 350,000 clones, with roughly 91% observed a single time. Of the sample, roughly 15% is held by the ten largest clones. Sequenced: memory CD8+ T cells sorted from blood. Sample cell subset or site, as interpreted from the label and publication: CD45RO+ cells pooled with CCR7-negative TemRA cells. Receptor source: a man aged 18-30 years in good health.

The CDR3 region is CASSLDRYEQYF. Here the CDR3 DNA reads TGTGCCAGCAGTTTAGACAGATACGAGCAGTACTTC. The chain links TRBV28 to TRBJ2-7; D is possibly TRBD1 (5 bases). Germline V lookup: CDR1 MDHEN, CDR2 SYDVKM. The V end was cut by 2 bases, the J end by 4 bases, with 6 bases between. The CDR3 contains 12 residues.

The rearrangement joins TRBV28 to TRBJ2-1; D may be TRBD1 or TRBD2 (5 bases each). The V gene's germline CDR1 is MDHEN and CDR2 SYDVKM. V was cut by 6 bases and J by 5 bases, with 20 bases left in between. The CDR3 loop spans 16 amino acids. The CDR3 coding sequence is TGTGCCAGCAGGAACTTGGGACCCGAGAGAAACAATGAGCAGTTCTTC. Encoded protein: CASRNLGPERNNEQFF.

In regard to this clone: The sample has other DNA sequences that encode this CDR3 too. The chain couples TRBV28 to TRBJ1-5, with 8 positions matching TRBD1. The ends lost 5 bases at V and 1 base at J; junction bases unmatched: 4. This CDR3 comprises 15 residues. The germline V gene has CDR1 MDHEN and CDR2 SYDVKM. CDR3 DNA sequence: TGTGCCAGCAGTAGCACAGGGGGGAGCAATCAGCCCCAGCATTTT. Its translation: CASSSTGGSNQPQHF.

About this clone: The identical CDR3 is also encoded by other nucleotide sequences in the sample. V gene TRBV7-9 combines with J gene TRBJ2-3; D remains ambiguous. Trimming removed 1 base at V and 5 bases at J, with 4 bases between. CDR1 SEHNR and CDR2 FQNEAQ come from the germline V gene (reference sequence). There are 12 residues in the CDR3. CDR3 coding DNA: TGTGCCAGCAGCTTAGGTATAGATACGCAGTATTTT. It codes for CASSLGIDTQYF.

This rearrangement joins TRBV6-6 to TRBJ1-4; 7 nucleotides match TRBD1. Per germline, CDR1 MNHNY and CDR2 SVGAGI (reference sequence). This CDR3 contains 14 residues. V gave up 8 bases and J gave up 7 bases; unmatched junction bases: 10. CDR3 sequence (DNA): TGTGCCAGCTGCCAGACAGGGTACGGTGAAAAACTGTTTTTT. Translation gives CASCQTGYGEKLFF.

CDR3 region: CASRPTKPGELFF. The CDR3 bases are TGTGCCAGCAGACCAACTAAGCCCGGGGAGCTGTTTTTT. The chain links TRBV6-8 to TRBJ2-2; D is undetermined. Looked up from germline, CDR1 is MNHGY and CDR2 is SAAAGT. This CDR3 has 13 amino acids. V was shortened by 6 bases and J by 6 bases, with 11 bases between the two germline ends.

This chain links TRBV27 with TRBJ1-5, with D perhaps TRBD1 (5 bases). This CDR3 is 15 amino acids long. Germline CDR1 is MNHEY and CDR2 is SMNVEV (reference sequence). The V end was cut by 5 bases, the J end by 3 bases, with 14 bases between. In DNA form, the CDR3 reads TGTGCCAGCAGTCTAACACAGGACTACAATCAGCCCCAGCATTTT. It is translated as CASSLTQDYNQPQHF.

CDR3 sequence reads: CASRYGTTNTGELFF. CDR3 DNA sequence: TGTGCCAGCAGATACGGGACTACAAACACCGGGGAGCTGTTTTTT. The chain carries TRBV7-9 and TRBJ2-2, with 7 bases lining up with TRBD2. Germline values: CDR1 SEHNR, CDR2 FQNEAQ (reference sequence). With V trimmed by 6 bases and J by 2 bases, 6 bases remained unmatched. This CDR3 comprises 15 residues.

This clone was seen just once. Here the CDR3 DNA reads TGTGCCAGCAGTGCCTTTTTCGGGTTCGGGACAGGCCCGGACGAGCAGTACTTC. This gives the protein CASSAFFGFGTGPDEQYF. The chain carries TRBV6-1 and TRBJ2-7, with 8 positions matching TRBD1. With V trimmed by 4 bases and J by 5 bases, 19 bases remained unmatched. The CDR3 length is 18 residues. The germline V gene encodes CDR1 MNHNS and CDR2 SASEGT.

The rearrangement joins TRBV9 to TRBJ2-7; tentatively, D is TRBD2 (6 bases). CDR1 is SGDLS, CDR2 YYNGEE, per germline. This CDR3 region has 14 residues. Trimming removed 1 base from V and 0 bases from J, with 8 bases in between. CDR3 residues: CASSVRGSSYEQYF. CDR3 sequence (DNA): TGTGCCAGCAGCGTACGGGGGAGCTCCTACGAGCAGTACTTC.

The chain joins TRBV5-1 to TRBJ2-7; possible D gene TRBD1, 6 bases. With 4 bases removed from V and 4 bases from J, the gap between germline ends came to 18 bases. CDR3 size: 15 residues. Germline values: CDR1 SGHRS, CDR2 YFSETQ. The CDR3, as DNA: TGCGCCAGCAGCCCATACGGGACATCACCATACGAGCAGTACTTC. Its translation: CASSPYGTSPYEQYF.

This clone occurred a few times. The V and J genes are TRBV7-3 and TRBJ1-2, with TRBD1 identical over 9 bases. Germline trimming cut 5 bases from V and 5 bases from J; bases unmatched to any gene: 9. The CDR3 runs 15 residues. Germline V gene data show CDR1 as SGHTA and CDR2 as FQGTGA. The CDR3 loop reads CASSPSGTGSYGYTF. CDR3 in DNA: TGTGCCAGCAGCCCCTCCGGGACAGGGTCATATGGCTACACCTTC.

The rearrangement uses TRBV14 and TRBJ2-5, with 7 positions matching TRBD2. J was trimmed by 0 bases and V by 5 bases; bases with no gene match: 3. The germline CDR1 and CDR2 sequences are SGHDN and FVKESK. The CDR3 totals 14 residues. CDR3 DNA sequence: TGTGCCAGCAGCGCGCGGGGGTACCAAGAGACCCAGTACTTC. Amino acids: CASSARGYQETQYF.

In DNA, the CDR3 is TGTGCCTGGAGTCCCGGCTACAATGAGCAGTTCTTC. It codes for CAWSPGYNEQFF. The genes are TRBV30 and TRBJ2-1, with D hard to call. The CDR3 consists of 12 residues. Trimming cost V 2 bases and J 3 bases, with 5 bases left between them. Germline loops: CDR1 GTSNPN, CDR2 SVGIG (reference sequence).

V is TRBV25-1 and J is TRBJ1-2; 8 nucleotides agree with TRBD1. J gave up 7 bases and V 1 base, and 5 bases lay outside the gene matches. Germline lookup yields CDR1 MGHDK and CDR2 SYGVNS. The CDR3 spans 14 residues. The CDR3 loop is CASSESTQGAGYTF. CDR3 DNA: TGTGCCAGCAGTGAATCAACTCAGGGGGCTGGCTACACCTTC.

The chain employs TRBV7-9 and TRBJ2-6, with unresolved D. Germline loops: CDR1 SEHNR, CDR2 FQNEAQ (reference sequence). The germline V and J ends were trimmed by 3 bases and 3 bases, with 0 bases remaining between them. CDR3 size: 12 residues. The CDR3 bases are TGTGCCAGCAGCTTTGGGGCCAACGTCCTGACTTTC. This encodes CASSFGANVLTF.

The J gene is TRBJ2-7, the V gene TRBV5-6, with D unresolved. Looked up from germline, CDR1 is SGHDT and CDR2 is YYEEEE. This CDR3 comprises 12 residues. Trimming removed 2 bases at V and 2 bases at J, with 5 bases between. CDR3 residues: CASSFSAYEQYF. For the CDR3, the DNA is TGTGCCAGCAGCTTCTCCGCCTACGAGCAGTACTTC.

This clone appeared many times. The chain combines TRBV27 with TRBJ1-6; D is unresolved. This CDR3 is built from 17 residues. V dropped 2 bases and J dropped 0 bases, with 11 bases sitting between them. Per the germline V gene, CDR1 is MNHEY and CDR2 is SMNVEV (reference sequence). In DNA form, the CDR3 reads TGTGCCAGCAGTTTAACCGACGGCGACTCCTATAATTCACCCCTCCACTTT. It yields the protein CASSLTDGDSYNSPLHF.

The rearrangement joins TRBV4-1 to TRBJ2-1, with D unresolved. This CDR3 has 11 residues. With 3 bases removed from V and 4 bases from J, the gap between germline ends came to 1 base. CDR1 MGHRA and CDR2 YSYEKL come from the germline V gene. The CDR3 DNA reads as TGCGCCAGCAGCCAGTACAATGAGCAGTTCTTC. Its protein product is CASSQYNEQFF.